These T cell receptor beta chains were read from a single sample in a study of blood T cells in healthy people across ages. One entry per CDR3 protein, called by TCRdb with MiXCR from the 5' RACE reads. This table has about 1.4 million distinct CDR3 sequences, roughly 59% appearing once. Specimen: blood. All receptors come from a man aged 18 to 30 in good health. Both conserved end residues are part of each CDR3. D genes are given only for firm matches. The size entry is marked missing in some rows and otherwise reads once, few, many or a size class.

j_gene | d_gene | v_gene | abundance | CDR3aa | CDR3nt
TRBJ2-1 | NA | TRBV12-3/TRBV12-4 | NA | CASSLAGIRQFNEQFF | TGTGCCAGCAGTTTAGCGGGGATTAGACAGTTTAATGAGCAGTTCTTC
TRBJ1-2 | NA | TRBV18 | few | CASSPPSSYGYTF | TGTGCCAGCTCACCACCGAGCAGCTATGGCTACACCTTC
TRBJ2-3 | NA | TRBV7-2 | few | CASSFRDSYTDTQYF | TGTGCCAGCAGCTTCCGGGACTCCTACACAGATACGCAGTATTTT
TRBJ1-2 | TRBD1 | TRBV7-2 | NA | CASSLPQLRQGYGYTF | TGTGCCAGCAGCTTACCCCAGTTACGACAGGGCTATGGCTACACCTTC
TRBJ2-2 | NA | TRBV7-2 | NA | CASSLNGGGGTGELFF | TGTGCCAGCAGCCTCAACGGGGGCGGCGGCACCGGGGAGCTGTTTTTT
TRBJ2-7 | NA | TRBV12-3/TRBV12-4 | NA | CAGSLAEDEQYF | TGTGCCGGCAGTTTAGCAGAGGACGAGCAGTACTTC
TRBJ2-3 | NA | TRBV14 | NA | CASSGTGRTDTQYF | TGTGCCAGCAGCGGGACTGGGAGAACAGATACGCAGTATTTT
TRBJ1-2 | TRBD1 | TRBV11-1 | once | CASSPPWGRGHPERLRNYGYTF | TGTGCCAGCAGCCCTCCCTGGGGCAGGGGGCATCCGGAGCGATTGAGAAACTATGGCTACACCTTC
TRBJ2-5 | TRBD1 | TRBV11-2 | NA | CASSWDSRYETQYF | TGTGCCAGCAGCTGGGACAGCCGGTACGAGACCCAGTACTTC
TRBJ2-5 | NA | TRBV5-1 | few | CASSPGGFDETQYF | TGCGCCAGCAGTCCGGGGGGCTTCGACGAGACCCAGTACTTC
TRBJ1-2 | NA | TRBV10-3 | few | CAIQEEASFHYGYTF | TGTGCCATCCAGGAGGAGGCATCCTTCCACTATGGCTACACCTTC
TRBJ2-7 | NA | TRBV3-1 | NA | CASSEGVAYEQYF | TGTGCCAGCAGCGAGGGGGTAGCCTACGAGCAGTACTTC
TRBJ1-5 | NA | TRBV10-3 | NA | CAISESMGYNQPQHF | TGTGCCATCAGTGAGTCGATGGGGTACAATCAGCCCCAGCATTTT
TRBJ1-2 | NA | TRBV5-1 | NA | CASSLEGGQSGYTF | TGCGCCAGCAGCTTGGAAGGGGGGCAGAGTGGCTACACCTTC
TRBJ2-1 | NA | TRBV6-5 | NA | CASTPPGRQNEQFF | TGTGCCAGCACCCCACCGGGACGCCAAAATGAGCAGTTCTTC
TRBJ2-7 | TRBD1 | TRBV6-5 | few | CASSYRQGQYEQYF | TGTGCCAGCAGTTACCGGCAGGGACAGTACGAGCAGTACTTC
TRBJ2-7 | NA | TRBV3-1 | NA | CASSDDTEGAYEQYF | TGTGCCAGCAGCGACGATACGGAGGGGGCTTACGAGCAGTACTTC
TRBJ1-5 | NA | TRBV28 | NA | CASRFPSGANQPQHF | TGTGCCAGCAGATTCCCTTCGGGGGCTAATCAGCCCCAGCATTTT
TRBJ2-1 | TRBD1 | TRBV7-8 | NA | CASSQWTGRPYSEQFF | TGTGCCAGCAGTCAATGGACAGGGAGACCCTACAGTGAGCAGTTCTTC
TRBJ2-3 | NA | TRBV24-1 | NA | CATSDVSTEPTDTQYF | TGTGCCACCAGTGATGTCTCTACGGAGCCAACGGATACGCAGTATTTT
TRBJ2-1 | TRBD2 | TRBV6-5 | NA | CASSRGSGSEQFF | TGTGCCAGCAGTCGCGGGAGCGGGAGTGAGCAGTTCTTC
TRBJ1-6 | NA | TRBV20-1 | NA | CSAREGWGPNSPLHF | TGCAGTGCTAGAGAGGGATGGGGACCTAATTCACCCCTCCACTTT
TRBJ2-5 | TRBD2 | TRBV6-2/TRBV6-3 | NA | CASSYGGGATETQYF | TGTGCCAGCAGTTACGGCGGGGGGGCCACAGAGACCCAGTACTTC
TRBJ2-7 | NA | TRBV20-1 | NA | CSARDQGYYNEQYF | TGCAGTGCTAGAGATCAGGGTTACTACAATGAGCAGTACTTC
TRBJ1-6 | NA | TRBV29-1 | NA | CSVKIEYNSPLHF | TGCAGCGTCAAAATAGAATATAATTCACCCCTCCACTTT
TRBJ1-4 | NA | TRBV24-1 | NA | CATSDPRRAKLFF | TGTGCCACCAGTGATCCAAGAAGGGCAAAACTGTTTTTT
TRBJ2-3 | NA | TRBV2 | NA | CASSVSRTVSTDTQYF | TGTGCCAGCAGTGTATCCAGAACGGTTTCCACAGATACGCAGTATTTT
TRBJ2-5 | NA | TRBV27 | NA | CASKRGGLETQYF | TGTGCCAGCAAGCGAGGGGGGCTGGAGACCCAGTACTTC
TRBJ2-3 | NA | TRBV4-3 | few | CASSQGLQPPADTQYF | TGCGCCAGTAGCCAAGGGCTCCAGCCCCCCGCAGATACGCAGTATTTT
TRBJ2-5 | NA | TRBV6-5 | NA | CASSYWIGTEETQYF | TGTGCCAGCAGTTACTGGATCGGCACCGAAGAGACCCAGTACTTC
TRBJ1-1 | NA | TRBV10-3 | NA | CAITADGAPNTEAFF | TGTGCCATAACTGCTGACGGAGCACCGAACACTGAAGCTTTCTTT
TRBJ2-6 | TRBD1 | TRBV7-8 | NA | CASSLRGTGASGANVLTF | TGTGCCAGCAGCTTACGAGGGACAGGAGCCTCTGGGGCCAACGTCCTGACTTTC
TRBJ2-1 | TRBD2 | TRBV2 | NA | CASSDRGTSGNYNEQFF | TGTGCCAGCAGTGACCGGGGGACTAGCGGGAACTACAATGAGCAGTTCTTC
TRBJ2-3 | NA | TRBV7-9 | NA | CASSLIGGPDTDTQYF | TGTGCCAGCAGCTTAATTGGTGGACCCGACACAGATACGCAGTATTTT
TRBJ2-5 | TRBD2 | TRBV4-3 | NA | CASSQGLAGAGTQYF | TGCGCCAGCAGCCAAGGACTAGCGGGAGCGGGGACCCAGTACTTC
TRBJ2-2 | TRBD1 | TRBV5-1 | few | CASSDGTGAGELFF | TGCGCCAGCAGCGACGGGACAGGGGCCGGGGAGCTGTTTTTT
TRBJ2-3 | TRBD2 | TRBV2 | NA | CASSDGLAGRTDTQYF | TGTGCCAGCAGTGATGGACTAGCGGGACGAACAGATACGCAGTATTTT
TRBJ2-1 | NA | TRBV12-3/TRBV12-4 | few | CASLSTVGHEQFF | TGTGCCAGCTTATCGACGGTTGGCCATGAGCAGTTCTTC
TRBJ2-1 | NA | TRBV3-1 | few | CASSQDYGKAYNEQFF | TGTGCCAGCAGCCAAGATTACGGCAAGGCATACAATGAGCAGTTCTTC
TRBJ1-1 | TRBD1 | TRBV15 | NA | CATRRQGGSEAFF | TGTGCCACCCGGAGACAGGGGGGGTCTGAAGCTTTCTTT
TRBJ2-3 | NA | TRBV4-3 | NA | CASSQVGRRTLDTQYF | TGCGCCAGCAGCCAAGTAGGCCGCCGGACCCTCGATACGCAGTATTTT
TRBJ2-7 | TRBD1 | TRBV5-1 | NA | CASRVGQGGTYEQYF | TGCGCCAGCAGAGTCGGACAGGGGGGAACCTACGAGCAGTACTTC
TRBJ2-7 | NA | TRBV27 | few | CASSLGVSIFEQYF | TGTGCCAGCAGTTTAGGGGTCAGTATCTTCGAGCAGTACTTC
TRBJ2-7 | NA | TRBV4-2 | NA | CASSKEHEQYF | TGTGCCAGCAGTAAAGAACACGAGCAGTACTTC
TRBJ1-4 | NA | TRBV25-1 | few | CASSELRLGPSEKLFF | TGTGCCAGCAGTGAATTGAGGTTGGGGCCGAGTGAAAAACTGTTTTTT
TRBJ2-2 | NA | TRBV25-1 | NA | CASSGLAGNTGELFF | TGTGCCAGCAGTGGGTTGGCGGGGAACACCGGGGAGCTGTTTTTT
TRBJ2-3 | NA | TRBV7-9 | few | CASSLVISWNTDTQYF | TGTGCCAGCAGCTTAGTTATAAGTTGGAACACAGATACGCAGTATTTT
TRBJ2-7 | TRBD1 | TRBV29-1 | few | CSVVFLSGTGDEQYF | TGCAGCGTTGTCTTCTTGTCCGGGACAGGGGACGAGCAGTACTTC
TRBJ1-4 | NA | TRBV7-9 | few | CASRQTGATNEKLFF | TGTGCCAGCAGACAAACAGGTGCAACTAATGAAAAACTGTTTTTT
TRBJ1-1 | NA | TRBV6-2/TRBV6-3 | NA | CASSYVRGYPSTEAFF | TGTGCCAGCAGTTACGTTCGGGGGTACCCCTCCACTGAAGCTTTCTTT
TRBJ2-7 | TRBD2 | TRBV25-1 | NA | CASSEVGLAGGYEQYF | TGTGCCAGCAGTGAAGTGGGACTAGCGGGGGGCTACGAGCAGTACTTC
TRBJ2-3 | NA | TRBV6-5 | NA | CASFQAGTQYF | TGTGCCAGCTTCCAAGCGGGTACGCAGTATTTT
TRBJ1-1 | NA | TRBV28 | NA | CASSLLGRAFF | TGTGCCAGCAGTTTATTGGGTAGAGCTTTCTTT
TRBJ2-7 | TRBD1 | TRBV29-1 | NA | CSVEALGQGAVYEQYF | TGCAGCGTTGAAGCCTTGGGACAGGGGGCAGTATACGAGCAGTACTTC
TRBJ1-5 | NA | TRBV4-1 | NA | CASSQGPNLLRPQHF | TGCGCCAGCAGCCAAGGCCCGAATCTATTACGGCCCCAGCATTTT
TRBJ2-1 | NA | TRBV2 | NA | CASSPQPPGFNGGYEQLF | TGTGCCAGCAGCCCTCAACCTCCCGGGTTTAACGGAGGGTATGAGCAGTTATTC
TRBJ2-5 | TRBD1 | TRBV7-2 | NA | CASSLGGQAAETQYF | TGTGCCAGCAGCTTAGGGGGACAGGCGGCAGAGACCCAGTACTTC
TRBJ2-5 | NA | TRBV4-2 | NA | CASSQDENGGNEQYF | TGTGCCAGCAGCCAAGACGAGAACGGCGGCAATGAGCAGTACTTC
TRBJ2-7 | TRBD2 | TRBV25-1 | NA | CASVRTSGASYEQYF | TGTGCCAGCGTCCGAACTAGCGGGGCCTCCTACGAGCAGTACTTC
TRBJ2-1 | NA | TRBV20-1 | NA | CSARDVGGPVDEQFF | TGCAGTGCTAGAGATGTCGGGGGGCCGGTTGATGAGCAGTTCTTC